This entry is about one TCR beta chain. This clone came up a few times. Its antigen is still unknown. No much larger clonotype is one base removed from it; base qualities were not supplied. The data derive from a study of cytomegalovirus exposure and HLA in healthy donors (dated by TCRdb to about 2017). Concerning the study at large: In an earlier analysis of 550 to 750 of the donors, under 300 Gb of sequence data and some 120 million unique TCR beta sequences from some 170 million T cells were reported. The study profiled the T cell repertoires of hundreds of subjects by immunosequencing and related them to cytomegalovirus serostatus. An early release that covered 640 HLA-typed donors contained about 300 gigabases of sequencing data and tens of millions of unique TCR sequences. A handful of DR-DQ haplotypes were handled as single units for association and clustering because linkage in the cohort was strong. To study patterns of TCR occurrence, a later analysis re-analyzed previously published TCR beta repertoires from 650 to 750 donors and added high-resolution HLA genotyping. A separate validation cohort of 100 to 150 different subjects was used in addition to the roughly 620-subject first cohort. In the later analysis, no new phenotypic data were used to find candidate immune exposures; instead, reliance was placed on TCR beta sequences and their occurrence across donors. Typing coverage varied by locus: roughly 620-640 donors for A, B, C, DRB1 and DQB1; more than 500 for DQA1; 606 for DPA1; roughly 450 for DPB1. A later genetic analysis used genome-wide SNP genotypes for about 65% of the roughly 700 donors, treating that subset as a discovery cohort. Class I and class II HLA loci were covered by the typing at four-digit resolution. Donor age, sex, ethnicity and CMV serostatus were collected together with the repertoire data. The study combined high-throughput TCR immunosequencing, statistical association of individual TCRs with disease status, and machine learning to predict cytomegalovirus infection status. The study was designed to test whether signatures of past pathogen exposure could be identified by cataloging public T cell receptors. Every repertoire in the discovery cohort had been generated on one and the same sequencing platform. Of the roughly 410 genotyped donors, approximately 80% were placed in the genetic ancestry cluster associated with self-reported Caucasian donors. To decide whether each TCR beta V gene segment behaved as functional or pseudogenic, an earlier analysis of some 600 of the donors relied on high-throughput TCR beta sequencing. Across approximately 400 genotyped donors of the cohort, an average of roughly 250,000 unique TCR beta nucleotide sequences per donor were sequenced, and roughly a sixth of those sequences were non-productive.

Findings and caveats that apply to the study as a whole: The study listed 150 to 200 TCR beta chains as associated with cytomegalovirus. When HLA alleles, especially DR and DQ, strongly co-occurred, TCR associations were difficult to assign to individual alleles. In a later analysis, most CMV-associated TCR beta chains were found to appear HLA-restricted, with HLA associations seemingly driven largely by CMV exposure. The classifier was reported to diagnose cytomegalovirus status with high specificity and sensitivity in both the original and validation cohorts. A further reported finding was that TCR beta sequences accurately predicted the HLA-A and HLA-B alleles for most subjects in the first cohort. In a later analysis, several top co-occurrence clusters were reported to appear linked to parvovirus B19, influenza, CMV and Epstein-Barr virus. In a later analysis, HLA-associated TCR beta chains were found to be more clonally expanded and to have lower generation probabilities than equally common non-associated chains. Specific HLA alleles were associated with 18,000 or so TCR beta sequences at a false discovery rate of 0.05 in a later analysis. The earlier analysis of approximately 590 of the donors excluded 15 to 20 rarely observed V segments, including chromosome 9 orphons, because counts were too low. For the cohort, immune exposure information was limited to CMV serostatus. Sequencing depth was assumed to be roughly uniform across donors in the presence/absence analyses, though that assumption may not hold. In a later analysis, TCR association rates were found to vary across HLA loci, with the most associated TCRs seen for DRB1 alleles and the fewest for HLA-C alleles. The authors suggested that the approach could potentially be extended to other disease states and immunological phenotypes. Only TCR beta chains were sequenced in this cohort, and the absence of alpha or paired-chain data limited detectable features. An earlier analysis of approximately 590 of the donors showed that most TCR beta V segments appeared in productive rearrangements either about 87% or about 30% of the time, which broadly matched IMGT annotations. In a later genetic analysis, a missense DCLRE1C variant was associated with V-gene and J-gene trimming of TCR beta chains, and the association was replicated in an independent cohort. Three of the identified cytomegalovirus-associated TCR beta chains were confirmed in vitro to be specific for cytomegalovirus antigens. The 87-base-pair reads could not distinguish some IMGT-functional V segments, including TRBV6-2 and TRBV6-3, so those segments were excluded. Linkage disequilibrium might explain the correlated functional status among segregating V segments, but an unknown experimental factor could not be ruled out. A group of highly shared sequence variants was considered likely to be a technical artifact of the sequencing pipeline. A later genetic analysis reported fewer N-insertions in productive TCRs among donors in an Asian-associated ancestry cluster than the approximately 670-donor mean. Most TCR sequences were observed very rarely across donors, whereas some public TCRs were present in many individuals. HLA typing was unavailable for some donors at each locus, so association tests used only the typed subset.

V and J are trimmed by 2 bases and 8 bases, and the gene matches miss 9 bases of the junction. Taken from the germline V gene, the CDR1 and CDR2 loops are SQVTM and ANQGSEA. From its cysteine to its phenylalanine, the CDR3 spans 14 amino acids. The DNA shown is the 42-base CDR3, in frame from base 1. The cohort comprised 550 to 700 healthy bone marrow donors. At the time of sampling, all cohort members were nominally healthy, though unrecorded immune exposures were likely present. The donor tested CMV seropositive and was one of the 289 seropositive cohort members. Each donor provided a peripheral blood sample, and peripheral blood mononuclear cells were used for TCR beta sequencing. Genomic DNA extraction from the blood cell samples was performed with the Qiagen DNeasy Blood Extraction Kit. The library was produced with the immunoSEQ multiplex PCR assay. A mixture of 60 forward primers for TCR Vbeta segments and 13 reverse primers for TCR Jbeta segments was used in the multiplex PCR. The CDR3 region of rearranged TCR beta genes was amplified from genomic DNA by a multiplex PCR assay. The amplified TCR beta libraries were sequenced on the Illumina HiSeq System as 87-base-pair reads. From the authors' description of their analysis: A later analysis counted about 80 million unique TCR beta chains across the 550 to 800 repertoires, and around 9.9 million of these chains were shared by at least two donors. Raw reads were error-corrected and collapsed into unique sequences with a nearest-neighbor algorithm that merged closely related sequences to remove PCR and sequencing errors. V, D and J gene segments were assigned by aligning CDR3 sequences to IMGT reference sequences. For a sequence to be retained, a match of at least six nucleotides was required to both a V gene segment and a J gene segment. A rearrangement was called productive if the CDR3 had no stop codons and remained in frame with V and J, and every other rearrangement was called non-productive. Following IMGT convention, CDR3 was defined as the stretch from the second conserved V-encoded cysteine up to the conserved J-encoded phenylalanine. In an earlier analysis of roughly 580 of the donors, sequences lacking an unambiguous match to a single V gene segment were excluded. In an earlier analysis of several hundred of the donors, a V segment was called functional when productive rearrangements were above 56.7%, and segregating when the standard deviation between donors exceeded 5%. A statistical classification framework was built for diagnosing cytomegalovirus status from the catalog of TCR beta chain sequences. V and J gene assignment, in a later analysis, came from comparing TCR nucleotide sequences with IMGT/GENE-DB human TR gene sequences. The TCRdist pipeline was used in a later analysis to assign CDR3 sequences and most-parsimonious VDJ recombination scenarios. In a later analysis, each TCR beta chain was defined by its CDR3 amino acid sequence together with its V-gene family, and reads without a unique V-gene family were excluded. To address suspected cross-contamination and a sequencing artifact, a later analysis removed around 590 highly shared, low-generation-probability nucleotide sequences. In a later analysis, a clonal expansion index for each public chain was calculated from normalized within-repertoire ranks of inferred template counts. In a later analysis, generation probabilities were computed with a VDJ recombination model fitted to out-of-frame rearrangements, and the resulting probabilities were checked against IGoR. A later analysis scored TCR-TCR, TCR-HLA and TCR-CMV co-occurrence with hypergeometric tests, applying a repertoire-size bias correction to TCR pairs. To estimate false discovery rates, a later analysis permuted the HLA or CMV assignments 20 times. In a later analysis, co-occurring TCRs were grouped with DBSCAN, and TCRdist sequence similarity was added when clustering was performed within HLA-allele-positive subsets. Co-occurrence clustering excluded repertoires with fewer than 30,000 or more than 120,000 public chains, plus five with anomalous nucleotide sharing. Drawn from immuneACCESS, this table holds only the in-frame rearrangements with V and J called that TCRdb kept. Clones are partly lost; checked studies trace under half to an unresolved V gene and leave the rest unexplained. That table furnishes V, J and clone size, whereas the DNA furnished D and trimming. This sample has 150,000 to 200,000 clones in its table, and 80% to 85% of those were observed once. Roughly 4.5% of the sample rests with the top ten.

The rearranged segments are TRBV29-1 and TRBJ2-1, with 7 central nucleotides matching TRBD1. The receptor was isolated from a man between 50 and 59 years old in good health and CMV-seropositive. Input material: PBMCs. The CDR3 corresponds to CSVETGDPYDEQFF. The nucleotides read TGCAGCGTTGAAACAGGGGACCCATACGATGAGCAGTTCTTC.